This T cell receptor (beta chain) emerged from a study of beta chain features in type 1 diabetes. Study results and caveats: In type 1 diabetes patients, VDJ junctions had fewer insertions; deletions at these junctions were more frequent.

V lost 7 bases, J lost 6 bases, and 12 bases stayed unmatched. CDR3 length: 13 amino acids. From germline, CDR1 is SQVTM and CDR2 ANQGSEA. The investigators reverse transcribed all of the isolated RNA, so they sequenced expressed TCRB transcripts. Using immunoSEQ multiplex PCR, the repertoire was profiled, and TCRdb retains in-frame clones only, with some absent. Of 900,000 or so clones in the sample, about a sixth are singletons; the top ten hold 0.023%. On this clone itself: Its matching antigen is unknown.

This receptor was obtained from a woman aged 18-35 years in good health. The chain couples TRBV29-1 to TRBJ2-7; 7 bases match TRBD1. Sequencing was done on a sample of naive CD4+ T cells from blood. DNA of the CDR3: TGCAGCGGTTCGGGACAGATTGGGTCCGAGCAGTACTTC. Its translation is CSGSGQIGSEQYF.